This T cell receptor beta chain was sequenced during a study of T cell responses to AZD1222 COVID-19 vaccine. Regarding the study as a whole: Spike-wide coverage was observed for vaccine-associated CD4 TCRs, with dominant responses at 160-218 and 743-854. The study sampled repertoires only after the peak T cell response.

Trimming shortened V by 8 bases and J by 9 bases, and 13 bases separated the two germline ends. Germline CDR1 MNHEY, CDR2 SVGAGI. CDR3 length: 12 residues. Measured with immunoSEQ multiplex PCR; TCRdb has only the in-frame clones, and not every one. The sample shows roughly 80,000 clones, 88% of them seen only once. About this clone itself: The antigen is not known.

The chain carries TRBV6-5 and TRBJ1-4; D remains ambiguous. This sample comprised peripheral blood, obtained on day 0 of MenACWY control vaccination. This sequence originates from an adult in good health. CDR3 in amino acids: CASQSSAKKLFF. The DNA of the CDR3 is TGTGCCAGCCAATCTTCAGCCAAAAAACTGTTTTTT.